Below, 12 T cell receptor beta chains from the same sample are listed, as sequenced in a study of T cell repertoires in cytomegalovirus infection. The antigens of these receptors remain unknown. MiXCR, applied by TCRdb to the reads, yields one record per CDR3 protein. The sample carries 200,000 to 250,000 distinct CDR3 sequences, less than 50% recorded once. Sequenced material: CD8+ T cells from cultured PBMCs, taken from culture after CMV antigen stimulation. The source of these receptors is a human donor in good health (CMV status not recorded). Some clones in this sample may be carry-over from other donors' samples.

The chain is built from TRBV11-2 and TRBJ1-2; D uncertain. Germline CDR1 is SGHAT and CDR2 is FQNNGV. The CDR3 spans 19 residues. V was cut by 2 bases and J by 3 bases, with 25 bases left in between. The CDR3 loop is CASSLMYLRPQTPYYGYTF. The CDR3 nucleotides are TGTGCCAGCAGCTTAATGTATCTTCGGCCCCAAACCCCTTACTATGGCTACACCTTC.

V gene TRBV12-3 or TRBV12-4 combines with J gene TRBJ2-7; tentative D call: TRBD1 (5 bases). This CDR3 comprises 15 residues. Trimming removed 3 bases at V and 5 bases at J, with 17 bases between. The CDR3 spells CASSFKTVSRDEQYF. In DNA form, the CDR3 reads TGTGCCAGCAGTTTTAAGACAGTTAGCCGCGACGAGCAGTACTTC.

The chain carries TRBV6-5 and TRBJ2-6; either TRBD1 or TRBD2 may fit D (7 bases each). V lost 1 base, J lost 0 bases, and 19 bases lay in between. The CDR3 runs 20 residues. Germline CDR1 reads MNHEY; CDR2 reads SVGAGI. The CDR3 DNA reads as TGTGCCAGCAGTTACTTCCCCGGGGAGGGGGCCAACTCTGGGGCCAACGTCCTGACTTTC. It translates to CASSYFPGEGANSGANVLTF.

V gene TRBV29-1 combines with J gene TRBJ2-2, with D perhaps being TRBD1 or TRBD2 (6 bases each). Trimming shortened V by 7 bases and J by 9 bases, and 12 bases separated the two germline ends. The CDR3 extends over 11 amino acids. Germline lookup yields CDR1 SQVTM and CDR2 ANQGSEA. CDR3 nucleotide sequence: TGCAGCGCTGGGCGGGACAGGGAGCTGTTTTTT. This encodes CSAGRDRELFF.

The rearrangement links TRBV6-1 to TRBJ1-5; unclear D gene. The germline CDR1 and CDR2 sequences are MNHNS and SASEGT. The CDR3 is made up of 12 amino acids. V lost 0 bases and J lost 7, with 4 bases in between. Written as DNA, the CDR3 is TGTGCCAGCAGTGAAGCCGAACAGCCCCAGCATTTT. This codes for CASSEAEQPQHF.

The chain joins TRBV12-3 or TRBV12-4 to TRBJ2-1; D is unresolved. V shed 3 bases and J shed 7 bases, with 7 bases lying between them. The CDR3 sequence is 12 residues long. CDR3 protein: CASSFLVNEQFF. Here the CDR3 DNA reads TGTGCCAGCAGTTTCTTGGTAAATGAGCAGTTCTTC.

This clonotype was observed at least ten times. The gene calls are TRBV7-9 and TRBJ1-2; the match to TRBD1 covers 7 bases. With V trimmed by 5 bases and J by 5 bases, 11 bases remained unmatched. Germline V lookup: CDR1 SEHNR, CDR2 FQNEAQ (reference sequence). The CDR3 length is 15 residues. CDR3: CASSPADRVWYGYTF. The CDR3 coding sequence is TGTGCCAGCAGCCCCGCTGACAGGGTTTGGTATGGCTACACCTTC.

CDR3 sequence: CASSLAGTGGGRGTGELFF. The CDR3 bases are TGTGCCAGCAGCTTAGCCGGGACAGGGGGAGGTCGTGGCACCGGGGAGCTGTTTTTT. V is TRBV7-8 and J is TRBJ2-2, with 11 bases aligning to TRBD1. Germline CDR1 is SGHVS and CDR2 is FQNEAQ. CDR3 length equals 19 residues. The V and J ends lost 0 bases and 4 bases, in that order; junction bases with no gene match: 10.

V gene TRBV11-2 combines with J gene TRBJ1-1, with 9 bases that match TRBD1. The CDR3 contains 16 residues. Germline-derived CDR1 and CDR2 are SGHAT and FQNNGV. V was clipped by 4 bases and J by 4 bases; unmatched bases: 10. In DNA, the CDR3 is TGTGCCAGCAGCTCACCCCCGGGACAGGGTCGCACTGAAGCTTTCTTT. The encoded protein is CASSSPPGQGRTEAFF.

CDR3 sequence reads: CSVVRTSTYEQYF. In DNA form, the CDR3 reads TGCAGCGTTGTCAGAACCTCAACCTACGAGCAGTACTTC. The rearrangement joins TRBV29-1 to TRBJ2-7; D uncertain. The ends were cut back, 4 bases at V and 2 bases at J, with 12 bases in the middle. Germline lookup yields CDR1 SQVTM and CDR2 ANQGSEA. The CDR3 extends over 13 amino acids.

This rearrangement joins TRBV28 to TRBJ2-1; no clear D gene. Per the germline V gene, CDR1 is MDHEN and CDR2 is SYDVKM. The CDR3 sequence is 11 residues long. V shed 4 bases and J shed 10 bases, with 8 bases lying between them. This CDR3 reads CASSSLREQFF. The CDR3 nucleotides are TGTGCCAGCAGTTCACTCAGGGAGCAGTTCTTC.

This clonotype was observed a few times. V gene TRBV6-1 combines with J gene TRBJ2-4; perhaps TRBD1 as D (5 bases). The CDR3 loop spans 16 amino acids. CDR1 and CDR2 from the germline V gene are MNHNS and SASEGT. Trimming stripped 2 bases from V and 10 bases from J, with 21 bases between. The CDR3 nucleotides are TGTGCCAGCAGTGAAAGTCGAGTGACAGACCACGGGATTCAGTACTTC. It is translated as CASSESRVTDHGIQYF.